The T cell receptor (beta chain) under discussion was sequenced for a study of OX40 agonist ivuxolimab in advanced cancers. Overall study: Ivuxolimab was administered intravenously to patients at 0.01 to 10 mg/kg every 2 weeks. Study-level points and caveats: The average count of expanded clones was higher among CD8+ T cells than among CD4+.

V gave up 1 base and J gave up 9 bases; unmatched junction bases: 2. The CDR3 is made up of 12 amino acids. CDR1 is SEHNR and CDR2 is FQNEAQ in the germline V gene (reference sequence). Some clones are missing from TCRdb's copy, which holds only in-frame ones; the method was immunoSEQ multiplex PCR. The profile shows about 82,000 clones, 85% to 90% of them singletons. Concerning this clone: What it binds is not known.

This sequence originates from an adult with an advanced solid tumor such as melanoma, head and neck, liver or kidney cancer. The starting material was CD4+ or CD8+ T cells sorted from blood, obtained in a trial of the OX40 agonist ivuxolimab. The chain is built from TRBV7-9 and TRBJ1-2; 7 nucleotides line up with TRBD1. The CDR3 loop reads CASSLEQGRYTF. In nucleotides, the CDR3 is TGTGCCAGCAGCTTAGAACAGGGGCGCTACACCTTC.